This paragraph covers one T cell receptor (beta chain) sequence. The antigen remains undetermined. Germline values: CDR1 LGHDT, CDR2 YNNKEL (reference sequence). The CDR3 extends over 16 amino acids. Between the trimmed V and J ends, which lost 4 bases and 3 bases, there was a span of 18 bases. These data belong to a study of blood T cells in healthy people across ages. Isolation yielded PBMCs, at least 6 million per sample, in every case. The authors ran a second PCR of roughly 6 to 11 cycles using a sample-barcoded 5' primer and a J-beta primer mix. CDR3-containing paired-end reads numbered at least 2.5 million in each sample. A single record per CDR3 protein comes from TCRdb applying MiXCR to the 5' RACE reads. The sample shows about 1.1 million distinct CDR3 sequences, more than 30% of them seen only once. General observations from the study: It was held that diversity estimates obtained from one million T cells represented underestimates. Compared with aged donors, long-lived donors showed fewer expanded clones, suggesting selection.

The rearrangement links TRBV3-1 to TRBJ1-2, with D maybe TRBD1 (5 bases). Sequenced: blood. The source is a man between 18 and 35 years old in good health. The CDR3 sequence is CASSLDLRGTDYGYTF. The CDR3 nucleotides read TGTGCCAGCAGCCTGGATCTGCGGGGGACGGACTATGGCTACACCTTC.